A single sample gave rise to the 24 T cell receptor beta chains below, sequenced in a study of identical twins. Each CDR3 protein gets one entry after TCRdb re-called the 5' RACE reads with MiXCR. This table holds 450,000 or so distinct CDR3 sequences, 20% to 25% found once. The sample was also linked to a second study, of T cells expressing NK-cell markers.

Sequencing input: CD4+ T cells sorted from blood. These receptors were taken from a woman aged 18 to 35 in good health.

CDR3 in amino acids: CASGGLQGYEQYF. In DNA form, the CDR3 reads TGTGCCAGCGGGGGGCTCCAGGGTTACGAGCAGTACTTC. The V and J genes are TRBV6-1 and TRBJ2-7; D is possibly TRBD1 or TRBD2 (6 bases each). V gave up 8 bases and J gave up 4 bases, with 15 bases separating them. In germline, CDR1 is MNHNS, CDR2 SASEGT. The CDR3 is 13 amino acids.

The chain combines TRBV12-3 or TRBV12-4 with TRBJ2-1; no reliable D call. V lost 5 bases to trimming and J lost 9 bases, with 8 bases between them. The CDR3 consists of 11 residues. CDR3 in DNA: TGTGCCAGCAGTCTAACCTTTGAGCAGTTCTTC. Protein: CASSLTFEQFF.

J is TRBJ2-5 and V is TRBV9; 7 bases line up with TRBD2. J was trimmed by 4 bases and V by 0 bases; bases with no gene match: 9. The CDR3 is made up of 16 amino acids. Germline V gene sequence: CDR1 SGDLS, CDR2 YYNGEE. This CDR3 reads CASSVGSALARETQYF. CDR3 nucleotide sequence: TGTGCCAGCAGCGTAGGATCGGCACTAGCGAGAGAGACCCAGTACTTC. Drawing the rest from reference TRBV9 and TRBJ2-5, the complete variable domain is DSGVTQTPKHLITATGQRVTLRCSPRSGDLSVYWYQQSLDQGLQFLIQYYNGEERAKGNILERFSAQQFPDLHSELNLSSLELGDSALYFCASSVGSALARETQYFGPGTRLLVL.

This clonotype showed up just a few times. The V call is TRBV2, the J call TRBJ1-4, with D hard to call. The CDR3 totals 13 residues. Germline CDR1 is SNHLY and CDR2 is FYNNEI. Trimming removed 2 bases at V and 8 bases at J, with 9 bases between. The CDR3 loop reads CASSEREGEKLFF. CDR3 nucleotide sequence: TGTGCCAGCAGTGAAAGGGAAGGCGAAAAACTGTTTTTT.

This clonotype showed up just a few times. V usage is TRBV29-1 and J usage is TRBJ2-7, with a possible D match to TRBD2 (6 bases). This CDR3 contains 11 residues. Per germline, CDR1 SQVTM and CDR2 ANQGSEA. V was pared by 7 bases and J by 4 bases, with 11 bases between. The DNA of the CDR3 is TGCAGCGCTGGACTAATTTACGAGCAGTACTTC. This translates into CSAGLIYEQYF.

This clonotype has just a few counts. This CDR3 is CASSHVGSTTEQFF. DNA for the CDR3: TGCGCCAGCAGCCACGTGGGATCAACCACTGAGCAGTTCTTC. V and J are TRBV4-3 and TRBJ2-1, with unresolved D. The CDR3 is 14 amino acids. The V gene lost 3 bases and the J gene lost 9 bases, with 15 bases spanning the gap. Germline V gene data show CDR1 as LGHNA and CDR2 as YSLEER.

A few counts support this clonotype. The chain recombines TRBV15 with TRBJ2-7; no definite D call. Germline-derived CDR1 and CDR2 are LNHNV and YYDKDF (reference sequence). The CDR3 extends over 13 amino acids. V was shortened by 0 bases and J by 6 bases, with 9 bases between the two germline ends. For the CDR3, the DNA is TGTGCCACCAGCAGAGACAGAGAAGGCGAGCAGTACTTC. Translation: CATSRDREGEQYF.

The V and J genes are TRBV20-1 and TRBJ2-7; TRBD2 matches at 11 bases. CDR1 is DFQATT, CDR2 SNEGSKA, per germline (reference sequence). V trimming: 6 bases; J trimming: 9 bases; junction bases outside the gene matches: 7. The CDR3 is made up of 12 amino acids. The DNA for the CDR3 is TGCAGTGCACTAGCGGGGGAACCCCCGCAGTACTTC. Its protein is CSALAGEPPQYF.

The chain links TRBV6-1 to TRBJ2-3; no reliable D call. The ends were cut back, 5 bases at V and 1 base at J, with 10 bases in the middle. This CDR3 has 14 residues. CDR1 MNHNS and CDR2 SASEGT come from the germline V gene. CDR3 in DNA: TGTGCCAGCAGTCCTAGAGAGGGCACAGATACGCAGTATTTT. Encoded protein: CASSPREGTDTQYF.

This clonotype showed up just a few times. V and J are TRBV5-1 and TRBJ2-1; 14 bases match TRBD2. CDR1 SGHRS and CDR2 YFSETQ come from the germline V gene. This CDR3 spans 16 amino acids. V was clipped by 1 base and J by 8 bases; unmatched bases: 5. This CDR3 reads CASSLWTSGGPDEQFF. CDR3 nucleotide sequence: TGCGCCAGCAGCTTGTGGACTAGCGGGGGGCCCGATGAGCAGTTCTTC.

The sample holds a few counts of this clonotype. V gene TRBV2 combines with J gene TRBJ2-1; no firm D call. CDR1 is SNHLY and CDR2 is FYNNEI in the germline V gene. Trimming removed 10 bases from V and 12 bases from J, with 13 bases in between. This CDR3 has 10 amino acids. The CDR3 DNA reads as TGTGCCACGCGATTCCTAGGGCAGTTCTTC. Protein product: CATRFLGQFF. The entire variable domain, with the rest obtained from reference TRBV2 and TRBJ2-1, is as follows: EPEVTQTPSHQVTQMGQEVILRCVPISNHLYFYWYRQILGQKVEFLVSFYNNEISEKSEIFDDQFSVERPDGSNFTLKIRSTKLEDSAMYFCATRFLGQFFGPGTRLTVL.

The gene calls are TRBV5-1 and TRBJ2-5, with D perhaps given as TRBD1 or TRBD2 (5 bases each). Germline lookup yields CDR1 SGHRS and CDR2 YFSETQ. The CDR3 consists of 14 residues. V was trimmed by 1 base and J by 2 bases, leaving 9 bases between them. As DNA, the CDR3 is TGCGCCAGCAGCTTGATGGGGGAGCAAGAGACCCAGTACTTC. It translates to CASSLMGEQETQYF.

This clonotype showed up just a few times. Written as DNA, the CDR3 is TGTGCCAGCAGTACAGGGGGAGTCGGTCAGCCCCAGCATTTT. Encoded protein: CASSTGGVGQPQHF. The chain carries TRBV12-3 or TRBV12-4 and TRBJ1-5; TRBD1 matches at 8 bases. This CDR3 has 14 residues. V was pared by 5 bases and J by 6 bases, with 6 bases of the junction left unmatched.

This clonotype turned up a few times. The V gene is TRBV9, the J gene TRBJ2-3; 10 nucleotides match TRBD2. CDR1 and CDR2 from the germline V gene are SGDLS and YYNGEE. CDR3 length: 17 amino acids. J gave up 2 bases and V 2 bases, and 8 bases lay outside the gene matches. The CDR3 here is CASSVRGAGGSTDTQYF. The CDR3 DNA reads TGTGCCAGCAGCGTGCGAGGAGCGGGAGGGTCCACAGATACGCAGTATTTT. Filled out from reference TRBV9 and TRBJ2-3, the complete variable domain reads DSGVTQTPKHLITATGQRVTLRCSPRSGDLSVYWYQQSLDQGLQFLIQYYNGEERAKGNILERFSAQQFPDLHSELNLSSLELGDSALYFCASSVRGAGGSTDTQYFGPGTRLTVL.

The chain joins TRBV12-3 or TRBV12-4 to TRBJ2-2, with unresolved D. The CDR3 has 17 residues. V lost 6 bases, J lost 5 bases, and 22 bases lay in between. CDR3 region: CASRAEFRRVPTGELFF. CDR3 DNA: TGTGCCAGCAGAGCTGAGTTCAGGCGAGTCCCGACCGGGGAGCTGTTTTTT.

The chain has TRBV12-3 or TRBV12-4 and TRBJ2-7; D gene uncertain. V lost 9 bases, J lost 5 bases, and 14 bases lay in between. CDR3 size: 12 residues. CDR3 coding DNA: TGTGCCAGTCGACTCGACCCCAACGAGCAGTACTTC. Protein: CASRLDPNEQYF.

The chain has TRBV5-1 and TRBJ2-7; D unresolved. This CDR3 spans 14 amino acids. CDR1 SGHRS and CDR2 YFSETQ come from the germline V gene. The V gene lost 0 bases and the J gene lost 5 bases, with 12 bases spanning the gap. CDR3 loop: CASSLGPSWNEQYF. For the CDR3, the DNA is TGCGCCAGCAGCTTGGGGCCGTCTTGGAACGAGCAGTACTTC.

CDR3 residues: CASSPPGQRANTEAFF. DNA for the CDR3: TGTGCCAGCTCACCCCCGGGACAGAGGGCGAACACTGAAGCTTTCTTT. The chain joins TRBV18 to TRBJ1-1; 7 bases are a match to TRBD1. This CDR3 has 16 residues. Germline V gives CDR1 KGHSH, CDR2 LQKENI. The junction had 8 bases not matched to a gene; V was cut back by 3 bases and J by 1 base.

The chain uses TRBV20-1 and TRBJ2-3, with 10 bases that match TRBD1. Germline CDR1 reads DFQATT; CDR2 reads SNEGSKA (reference sequence). V lost 0 bases and J lost 1; bases outside the gene matches: 4. This CDR3 has 16 residues. CDR3 protein: CSAREGQGIGTDTQYF. CDR3 DNA sequence: TGCAGTGCTAGAGAGGGACAGGGGATCGGCACAGATACGCAGTATTTT.

This clonotype was observed a few times. The rearrangement joins TRBV7-3 to TRBJ2-1; 10 bases align to TRBD2. CDR3 length: 16 residues. Germline loops: CDR1 SGHTA, CDR2 FQGTGA. J gave up 4 bases and V 5 bases, and 8 bases lay outside the gene matches. The CDR3 coding sequence is TGTGCCAGCAGCCAGAGCGGGGGGGCGGTATACAATGAGCAGTTCTTC. It translates to CASSQSGGAVYNEQFF.

This clonotype was seen more than once but under ten times. This sequence joins TRBV5-1 and TRBJ2-6, with D hard to call. V was trimmed by 3 bases and J by 0 bases, leaving 7 bases between them. This CDR3 comprises 15 residues. Germline V lookup: CDR1 SGHRS, CDR2 YFSETQ. Here the CDR3 DNA reads TGCGCCAGCAGCTCCAGCCTCTCTGGGGCCAACGTCCTGACTTTC. Translated, it gives CASSSSLSGANVLTF.

This chain links TRBV5-5 with TRBJ1-1, with unresolved D. V lost 0 bases and J lost 0, with 6 bases in between. This CDR3 is 14 amino acids long. Germline-derived CDR1 and CDR2 are SGHKS and YYEKEE (reference sequence). The CDR3 DNA reads TGTGCCAGCAGCTTGGCCCGTGTGAACACTGAAGCTTTCTTT. This translates into CASSLARVNTEAFF.

The sample holds a few counts of this clonotype. The CDR3: CASSTSSGRVTGELFF. The CDR3 coding sequence is TGTGCCAGCAGCACCTCCTCGGGGAGGGTGACCGGGGAGCTGTTTTTT. V usage is TRBV25-1 and J usage is TRBJ2-2; 7 nucleotides align to TRBD2. Germline V gene data show CDR1 as MGHDK and CDR2 as SYGVNS. J gave up 5 bases and V 6 bases, and 12 bases lay outside the gene matches. The CDR3 totals 16 residues.

The chain employs TRBV7-9 and TRBJ1-2; D is unresolved. V dropped 2 bases and J dropped 2 bases, with 9 bases sitting between them. The V gene's germline CDR1 is SEHNR and CDR2 FQNEAQ (reference sequence). The CDR3 is 14 amino acids. CDR3: CASSLTMRNYGYTF. The CDR3 DNA is TGTGCCAGCAGCTTAACCATGAGAAACTATGGCTACACCTTC.